This T cell receptor beta chain was captured in a study of shared clonotypes between healthy human individuals. About the study: The study enrolled two women and a few men aged 18 to 49.

Worth noting for this clone: Its antigen is undetermined.

The method was immunoSEQ multiplex PCR; TCRdb's version includes in-frame clones alone and lacks a portion of them. Here the sample spans about 2 million clones, approximately 94% being singletons. Selected positively for CCR7 and CD45RO-negative, naive CD8 cells excluded terminally differentiated effector memory CD45RA+ cells. Study results and limitations: A generally larger estimated richness was seen in naive subsets than in memory subsets. Rarefaction analysis demonstrated incomplete sorted-subset sequencing notwithstanding large depth.

The CDR3 covers 15 residues. Germline assignment: CDR1 LNHDA and CDR2 SQIVND (reference sequence). V lost 3 bases and J lost 3, with 15 bases in between. This sequence joins TRBV19 and TRBJ2-7; D not certain. This TCR came from a man aged 18 to 29 in good health. Sequences were obtained from naive CD8+ T cells sorted from blood. As DNA, the CDR3 is TGTGCCAGTAGTATGCGACTGGGATCGGGCTACGAGCAGTACTTC. Encoded protein: CASSMRLGSGYEQYF.